This TCR beta chain was sequenced during a study of PD-1 blockade in mismatch repair-deficient tumors. Study at large: Patients had around 12 mismatch repair-deficient cancer types, all previously treated and progressing.

TCRs were sequenced from a few patients responding to pembrolizumab. The method was immunoSEQ multiplex PCR; TCRdb's version includes in-frame clones alone and lacks a portion of them. The table includes 90,000 to 130,000 clones, 60% to 85% detected once. Germline CDR1 reads SGHDN; CDR2 reads FVKESK. Trimming cost V 6 bases and J 5 bases, with 17 bases left between them. This CDR3 is 14 amino acids long. The input for sequencing was peripheral blood, taken 60 weeks after starting pembrolizumab. This TCR came from an adult with mismatch repair-deficient cancer. The chain employs TRBV14 and TRBJ2-7, with D unclear. CDR3 sequence (DNA): TGTGCCAGCAGATACTCGCGGTCCAGCCACGAGCAGTACTTC. It codes for CASRYSRSSHEQYF.